This T cell receptor beta chain is from a study of cytomegalovirus exposure and HLA in healthy donors. Clones were read by immunoSEQ multiplex PCR, and TCRdb kept only the in-frame ones, dropping some. The data hold 250,000 to 300,000 clones, with 86% observed a single time. Regarding this clone: The antigen is undetermined.

Study results and caveats: Researchers catalogued about 160 TCR beta chains as cytomegalovirus-associated. First-cohort TCR clusters were later found to tend to co-occur in the 90 to 150 validation repertoires. In vitro, a few CMV-associated chains proved specific for CMV antigens.

In germline, CDR1 is SGHTA, CDR2 FQGNSA. The CDR3 has 18 residues. V shed 5 bases, J shed 5 bases, and the junction held 14 bases outside the gene matches. The V call is TRBV7-2, the J call TRBJ2-5; 13 bases are a match to TRBD2. The material sequenced was PBMCs. The receptor's source is a woman between 18 and 29 years old in good health and CMV-seronegative. The CDR3 nucleotides are TGTGCCAGCAGCACGAAACTAGCGGGGGGGCCGTCGTCGGAGACCCAGTACTTC. It translates to CASSTKLAGGPSSETQYF.